These 9 T cell receptor beta chains share one sample of origin, sequenced in a study of cytomegalovirus exposure and HLA in healthy donors. The PCR had 60 Vbeta and 13 Jbeta primers. The repertoire was sequenced with immunoSEQ multiplex PCR; TCRdb's copy has only in-frame clones and lacks some. The sample lists 110,000 to 150,000 clones; approximately 84% were seen once. Specimen: PBMCs. These receptors all stem from a middle-aged woman in good health and CMV-seronegative.

This sequence joins TRBV5-1 and TRBJ2-1; 7 bases are shared with TRBD1. The CDR3 loop spans 13 amino acids. With V trimmed by 1 base and J by 10 bases, 5 bases remained unmatched. Germline CDR1 reads SGHRS; CDR2 reads YFSETQ. The CDR3 DNA sequence: TGCGCCAGCAGCTTGTTATCGGGACAGGAGCAGTTCTTC. Translating gives CASSLLSGQEQFF.

The chain has TRBV28 and TRBJ1-2; D gene uncertain. The CDR3 is made up of 12 amino acids. Trimming removed 4 bases at V and 8 bases at J, with 11 bases between. The germline V gene has CDR1 MDHEN and CDR2 SYDVKM. The CDR3 reads CASSSAHAGYTF. The CDR3 DNA reads TGTGCCAGCAGTTCAGCGCATGCGGGCTACACCTTC.

V gene TRBV19 combines with J gene TRBJ1-5; no clear D. V was trimmed by 3 bases and J by 7 bases, leaving 13 bases between them. Germline assignment: CDR1 LNHDA and CDR2 SQIVND (reference sequence). The CDR3 spans 14 residues. CDR3 residues: CASSIYLGGQPQHF. CDR3 bases: TGTGCCAGTAGTATTTATTTGGGAGGACAGCCCCAGCATTTT.

This chain's CDR3 is CASSRSNEQFF. The DNA for the CDR3 is TGCGCCAGCAGCCGTAGCAATGAGCAGTTCTTC. The V call is TRBV5-1, the J call TRBJ2-1; D is unclear. The CDR3 contains 11 residues. V was shortened by 4 bases and J by 6 bases, with 5 bases between the two germline ends. The V gene's germline CDR1 is SGHRS and CDR2 YFSETQ.

V is TRBV7-2 and J is TRBJ1-1; D uncertain. The germline V and J ends were trimmed by 1 base and 8 bases, with 14 bases remaining between them. This CDR3 is built from 14 residues. Germline CDR1 is SGHTA and CDR2 is FQGNSA. In DNA, the CDR3 is TGTGCCAGCAGCTTAGGATTCGGCGGCAGCGAAGCTTTCTTT. It is translated as CASSLGFGGSEAFF.

The chain uses TRBV7-2 and TRBJ2-7; 8 nucleotides match TRBD2. Germline V gives CDR1 SGHTA, CDR2 FQGNSA. Trimming removed 3 bases from V and 5 bases from J; junction bases left unmatched: 6. The CDR3 is 14 amino acids. Here the CDR3 reads CASSLSGSFHEQYF. Here the CDR3 DNA reads TGTGCCAGCAGCTTGAGCGGGAGCTTCCACGAGCAGTACTTC.

This clone occurred once. The rearrangement joins TRBV7-2 to TRBJ1-5, with D unresolved. CDR1 is SGHTA and CDR2 is FQGNSA in the germline V gene. Trimming left V 1 base short and J 6 bases short, with 13 bases between. The CDR3 consists of 15 residues. Here the CDR3 DNA reads TGTGCCAGCAGCTTAGAGAGGAGGAGAGGTCAGCCCCAGCATTTT. It translates to CASSLERRRGQPQHF.

V is TRBV7-2 and J is TRBJ2-2; 8 bases fit TRBD1. J gave up 1 base and V 5 bases, and 6 bases lay outside the gene matches. The CDR3 is 16 amino acids. Germline V gives CDR1 SGHTA, CDR2 FQGNSA. In nucleotides, the CDR3 is TGTGCCAGCAGCGTATCCGGGACAGGGAACACCGGGGAGCTGTTTTTT. It encodes CASSVSGTGNTGELFF.

In regard to this clone: At one boundary the junction diverges from the germline segment, which might be a read error. The rearrangement uses TRBV7-9 and TRBJ2-7, with 14 bases aligning to TRBD2. CDR3 length: 16 amino acids. CDR1 and CDR2 from the germline V gene are SEHNR and FQNEAQ (reference sequence). The CDR3 DNA is TGTTCCAGCGACCTCGGGACTAGCGGGAGCGTCCACGAGCAGTACTTC. It specifies CSSDLGTSGSVHEQYF. Filled out from reference TRBV7-9 and TRBJ2-7, the complete variable domain reads DTGVSQNPRHKITKRGQNVTFRCDPISEHNRLYWYRQTLGQGPEFLTYFQNEAQLEKSRLLSDRFSAERPKGSFSTLEIQRTEQGDSAMYLCSSDLGTSGSVHEQYFGPGTRLTVT.